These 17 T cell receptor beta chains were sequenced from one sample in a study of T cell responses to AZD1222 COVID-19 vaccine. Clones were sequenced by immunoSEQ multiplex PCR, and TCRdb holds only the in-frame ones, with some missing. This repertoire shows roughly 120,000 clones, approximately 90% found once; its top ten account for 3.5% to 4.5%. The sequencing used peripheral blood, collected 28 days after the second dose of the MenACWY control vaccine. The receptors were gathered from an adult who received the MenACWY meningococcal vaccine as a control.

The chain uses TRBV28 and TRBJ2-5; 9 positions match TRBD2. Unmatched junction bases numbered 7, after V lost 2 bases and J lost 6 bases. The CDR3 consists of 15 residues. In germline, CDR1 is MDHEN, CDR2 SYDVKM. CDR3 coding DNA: TGTGCCAGCAGTTTAAGGGTAGCGGGGGCTAAGACCCAGTACTTC. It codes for CASSLRVAGAKTQYF.

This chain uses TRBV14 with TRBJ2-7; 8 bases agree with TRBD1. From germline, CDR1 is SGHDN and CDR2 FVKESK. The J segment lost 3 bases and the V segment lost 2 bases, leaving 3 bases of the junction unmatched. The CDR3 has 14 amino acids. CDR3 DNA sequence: TGTGCCAGCAGCCAATATACAGGGGGCTACGAGCAGTACGTC. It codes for CASSQYTGGYEQYV.

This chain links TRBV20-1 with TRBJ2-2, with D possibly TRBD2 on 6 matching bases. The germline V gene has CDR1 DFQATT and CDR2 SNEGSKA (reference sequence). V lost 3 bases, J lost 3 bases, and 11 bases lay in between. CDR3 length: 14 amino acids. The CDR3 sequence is CSASSGGYTGELFF. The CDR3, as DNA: TGCAGTGCTAGTTCCGGGGGATACACCGGGGAGCTGTTTTTT.

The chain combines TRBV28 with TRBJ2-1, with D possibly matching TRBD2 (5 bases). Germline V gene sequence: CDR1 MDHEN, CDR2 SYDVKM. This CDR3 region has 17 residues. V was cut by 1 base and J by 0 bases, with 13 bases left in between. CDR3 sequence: CASSLSVAGSSYNEQFF. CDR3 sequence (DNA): TGTGCCAGCAGTTTATCAGTTGCGGGCAGCTCCTACAATGAGCAGTTCTTC. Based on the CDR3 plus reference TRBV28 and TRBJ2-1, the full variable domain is DVKVTQSSRYLVKRTGEKVFLECVQDMDHENMFWYRQDPGLGLRLIYFSYDVKMKEKGDIPEGYSVSREKKERFSLILESASTNQTSMYLCASSLSVAGSSYNEQFFGPGTRLTVL.

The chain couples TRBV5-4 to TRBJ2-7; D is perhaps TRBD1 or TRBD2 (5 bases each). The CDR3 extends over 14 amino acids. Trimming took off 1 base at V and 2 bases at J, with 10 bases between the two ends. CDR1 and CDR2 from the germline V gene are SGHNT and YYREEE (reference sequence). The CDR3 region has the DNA TGTGCCAGCAGCTTGAGGGACCATGCCTACGAGCAGTACTTC. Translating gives CASSLRDHAYEQYF. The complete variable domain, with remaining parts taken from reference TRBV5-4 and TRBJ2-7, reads ETGVTQSPTHLIKTRGQQVTLRCSSQSGHNTVSWYQQALGQGPQFIFQYYREEENGRGNFPPRFSGLQFPNYSSELNVNALELDDSALYLCASSLRDHAYEQYFGPGTRLTVT.

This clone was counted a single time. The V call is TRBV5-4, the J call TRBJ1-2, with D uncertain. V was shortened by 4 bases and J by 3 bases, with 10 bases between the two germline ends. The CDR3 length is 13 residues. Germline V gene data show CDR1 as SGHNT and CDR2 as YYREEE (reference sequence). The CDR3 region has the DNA TGTGCCAGCAGCACCTCGAGGGACTATGGCTACACCTTC. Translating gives CASSTSRDYGYTF.

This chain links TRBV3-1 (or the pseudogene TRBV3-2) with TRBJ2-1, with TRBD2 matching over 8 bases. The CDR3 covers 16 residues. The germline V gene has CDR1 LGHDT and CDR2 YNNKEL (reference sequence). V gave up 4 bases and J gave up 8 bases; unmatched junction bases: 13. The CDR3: CASSPPRVAGLDEQFF. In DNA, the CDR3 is TGTGCCAGCAGCCCCCCGCGGGTAGCGGGATTGGATGAGCAGTTCTTC.

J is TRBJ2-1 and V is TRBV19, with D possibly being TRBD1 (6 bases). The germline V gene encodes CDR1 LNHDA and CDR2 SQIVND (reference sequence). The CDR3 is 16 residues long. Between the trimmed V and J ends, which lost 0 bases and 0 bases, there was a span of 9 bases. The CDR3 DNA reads TGTGCCAGTAGTATAGATGGGACACCCTCCTACAATGAGCAGTTCTTC. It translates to CASSIDGTPSYNEQFF.

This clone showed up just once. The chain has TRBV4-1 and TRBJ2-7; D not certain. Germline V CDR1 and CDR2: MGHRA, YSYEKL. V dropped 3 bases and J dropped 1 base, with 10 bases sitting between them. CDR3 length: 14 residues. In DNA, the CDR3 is TGCGCCAGCAGCCAGCTTAGGGTTTCCTACGAGCAGTACTTC. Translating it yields CASSQLRVSYEQYF.

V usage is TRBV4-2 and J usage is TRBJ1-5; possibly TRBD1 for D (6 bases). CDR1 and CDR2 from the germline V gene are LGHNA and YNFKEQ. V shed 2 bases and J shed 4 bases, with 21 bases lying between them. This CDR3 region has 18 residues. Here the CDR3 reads CASSQRTGPSPLNQPQHF. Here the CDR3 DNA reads TGTGCCAGCAGCCAACGCACAGGGCCCAGTCCCCTTAATCAGCCCCAGCATTTT.

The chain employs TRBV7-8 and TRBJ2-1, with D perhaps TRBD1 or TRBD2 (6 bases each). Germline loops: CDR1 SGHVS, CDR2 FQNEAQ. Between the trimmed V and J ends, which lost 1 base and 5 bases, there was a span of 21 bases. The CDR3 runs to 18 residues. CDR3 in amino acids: CASSLGPRGGNLNNEQFF. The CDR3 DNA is TGTGCCAGCAGCTTAGGCCCCCGAGGGGGGAATCTTAACAATGAGCAGTTCTTC.

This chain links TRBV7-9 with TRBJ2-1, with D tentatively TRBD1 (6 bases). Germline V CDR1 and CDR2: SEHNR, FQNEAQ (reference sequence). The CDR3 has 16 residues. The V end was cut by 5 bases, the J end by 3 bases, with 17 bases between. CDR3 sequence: CASSPTGTPFYNEQFF. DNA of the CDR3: TGTGCCAGCAGCCCAACCGGGACACCCTTCTACAATGAGCAGTTCTTC.

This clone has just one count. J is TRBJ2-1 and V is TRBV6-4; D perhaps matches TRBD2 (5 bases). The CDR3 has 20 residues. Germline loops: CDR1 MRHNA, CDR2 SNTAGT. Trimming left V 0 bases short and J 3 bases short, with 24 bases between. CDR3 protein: CASSDSRIGREKGHYNEQFF. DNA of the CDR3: TGTGCCAGCAGTGACTCACGAATCGGTCGGGAAAAAGGTCACTACAATGAGCAGTTCTTC.

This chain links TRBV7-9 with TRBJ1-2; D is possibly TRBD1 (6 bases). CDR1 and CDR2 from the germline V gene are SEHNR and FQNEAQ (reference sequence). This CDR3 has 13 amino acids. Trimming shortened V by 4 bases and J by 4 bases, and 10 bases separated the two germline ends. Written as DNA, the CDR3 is TGTGCCAGCAGCTCCAGGGGTTCCTATGGCTACACCTTC. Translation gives CASSSRGSYGYTF.

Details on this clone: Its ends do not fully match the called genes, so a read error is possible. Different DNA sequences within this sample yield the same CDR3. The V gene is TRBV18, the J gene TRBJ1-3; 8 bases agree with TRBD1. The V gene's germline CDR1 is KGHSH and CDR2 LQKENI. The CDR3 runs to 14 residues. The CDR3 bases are TGTGCCAGCTCACCTCAGGGGGCTGGGAACACCATATATTTT. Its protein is CASSPQGAGNTIYF.

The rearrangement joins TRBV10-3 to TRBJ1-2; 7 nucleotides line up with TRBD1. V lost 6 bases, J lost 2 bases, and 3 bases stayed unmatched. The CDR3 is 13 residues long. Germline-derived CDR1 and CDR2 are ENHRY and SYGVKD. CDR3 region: CAIRAGQNYGYTF. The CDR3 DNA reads TGTGCCATCAGAGCGGGACAGAACTATGGCTACACCTTC.

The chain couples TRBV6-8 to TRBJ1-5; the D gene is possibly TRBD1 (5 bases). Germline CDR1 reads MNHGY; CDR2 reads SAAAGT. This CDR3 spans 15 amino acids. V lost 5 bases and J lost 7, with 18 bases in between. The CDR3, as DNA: TGTGCCAGCAGTCACGACCGGGACTGTCGCCAGCCCCAGCATTTT. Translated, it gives CASSHDRDCRQPQHF.